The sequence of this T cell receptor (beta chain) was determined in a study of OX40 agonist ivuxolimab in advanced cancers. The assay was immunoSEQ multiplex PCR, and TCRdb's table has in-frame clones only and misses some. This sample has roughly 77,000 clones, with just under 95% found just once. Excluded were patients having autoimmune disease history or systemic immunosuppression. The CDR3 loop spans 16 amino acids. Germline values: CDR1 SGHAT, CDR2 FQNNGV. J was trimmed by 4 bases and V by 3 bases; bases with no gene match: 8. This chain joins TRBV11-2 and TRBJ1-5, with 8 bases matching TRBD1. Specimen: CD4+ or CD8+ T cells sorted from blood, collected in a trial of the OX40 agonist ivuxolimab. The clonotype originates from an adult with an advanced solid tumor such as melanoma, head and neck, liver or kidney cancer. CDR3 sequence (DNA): TGTGCCAGCAGCTTTTACAGGGGGGGATGGAATCAGCCCCAGCATTTT. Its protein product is CASSFYRGGWNQPQHF.